This T cell receptor (beta chain) appears in the sequencing data of a study of T cell responses to AZD1222 COVID-19 vaccine. Trimming stripped 0 bases from V and 14 bases from J, with 15 bases between. The CDR3 has 14 amino acids. Per germline, CDR1 SGHRS and CDR2 YFSETQ. The table came from immunoSEQ multiplex PCR; TCRdb's copy has only in-frame clones and leaves some out. The sample consists of some 150,000 clones, 85% to 90% of them appearing once. Sequencing used peripheral blood, obtained on day 0 of AZD1222 vaccination. The V call is TRBV5-1, the J call TRBJ1-6; the D gene is possibly TRBD1 (6 bases). The receptor comes from an adult in good health. The CDR3 spells CASSLDPGAGALHF. CDR3 coding DNA: TGCGCCAGCAGCTTGGATCCGGGGGCAGGGGCCCTCCACTTT.